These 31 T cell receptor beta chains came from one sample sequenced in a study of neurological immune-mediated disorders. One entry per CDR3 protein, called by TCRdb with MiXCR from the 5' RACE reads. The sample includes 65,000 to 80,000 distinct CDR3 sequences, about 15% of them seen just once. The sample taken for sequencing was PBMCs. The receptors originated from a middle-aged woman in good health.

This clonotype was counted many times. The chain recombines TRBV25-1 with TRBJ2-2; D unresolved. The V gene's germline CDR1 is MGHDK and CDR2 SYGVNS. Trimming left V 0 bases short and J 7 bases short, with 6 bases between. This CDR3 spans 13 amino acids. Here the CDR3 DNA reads TGTGCCAGCAGTGAATACGGAGACGGGGAGCTGTTTTTT. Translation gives CASSEYGDGELFF.

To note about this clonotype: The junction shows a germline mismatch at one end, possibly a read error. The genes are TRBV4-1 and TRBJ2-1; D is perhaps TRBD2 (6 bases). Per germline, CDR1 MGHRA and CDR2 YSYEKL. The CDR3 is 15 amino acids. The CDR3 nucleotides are TGCGCCAGAAGCCAAGATGAGACGGGGGATACTGAGCAGTTCTTC. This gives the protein CARSQDETGDTEQFF.

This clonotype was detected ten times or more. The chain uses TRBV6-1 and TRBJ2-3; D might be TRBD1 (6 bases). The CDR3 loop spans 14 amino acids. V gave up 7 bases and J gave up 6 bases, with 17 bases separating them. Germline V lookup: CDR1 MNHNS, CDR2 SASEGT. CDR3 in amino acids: CASTGAGAGDTQYF. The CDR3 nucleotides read TGTGCCAGCACCGGAGCAGGGGCTGGGGATACGCAGTATTTT.

The CDR3 sequence: CASSDTSGPGETQYF. For the CDR3, the DNA is TGTGCCAGCAGTGACACATCGGGACCGGGGGAGACCCAGTACTTC. The chain recombines TRBV25-1 with TRBJ2-5; D tentatively reads TRBD1 or TRBD2 (5 bases each). CDR1 is MGHDK, CDR2 SYGVNS, per germline. The CDR3 consists of 15 residues. The V and J ends lost 3 bases and 5 bases respectively, with 16 bases between them.

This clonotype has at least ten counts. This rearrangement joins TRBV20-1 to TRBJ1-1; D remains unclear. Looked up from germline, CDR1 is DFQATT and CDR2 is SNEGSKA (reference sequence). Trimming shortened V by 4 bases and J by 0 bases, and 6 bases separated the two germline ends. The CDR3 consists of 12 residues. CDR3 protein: CSANRLNTEAFF. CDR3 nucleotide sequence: TGCAGTGCTAACCGCTTGAACACTGAAGCTTTCTTT.

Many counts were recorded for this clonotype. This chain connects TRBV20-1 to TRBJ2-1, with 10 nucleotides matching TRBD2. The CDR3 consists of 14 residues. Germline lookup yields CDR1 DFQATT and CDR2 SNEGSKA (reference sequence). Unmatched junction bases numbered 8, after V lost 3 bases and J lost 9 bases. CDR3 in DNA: TGCAGTGCTAGTATACAGCGGGGGGGCCTTGAGCAGTTCTTC. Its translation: CSASIQRGGLEQFF.

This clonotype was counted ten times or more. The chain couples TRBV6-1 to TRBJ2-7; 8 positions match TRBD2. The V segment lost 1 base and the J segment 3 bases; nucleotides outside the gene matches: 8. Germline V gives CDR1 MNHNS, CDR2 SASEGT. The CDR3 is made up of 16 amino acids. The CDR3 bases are TGTGCCAGCAGTGAAGGACCAGCGGGGGTGGACTACGAGCAGTACGTC. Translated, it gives CASSEGPAGVDYEQYV.

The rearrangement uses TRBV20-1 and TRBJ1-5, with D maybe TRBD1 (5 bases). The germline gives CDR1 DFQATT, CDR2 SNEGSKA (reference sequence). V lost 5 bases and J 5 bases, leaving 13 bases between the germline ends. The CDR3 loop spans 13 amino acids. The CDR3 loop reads CSASWGGDQPQHF. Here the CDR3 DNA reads TGCAGTGCTTCCTGGGGGGGGGATCAGCCCCAGCATTTT.

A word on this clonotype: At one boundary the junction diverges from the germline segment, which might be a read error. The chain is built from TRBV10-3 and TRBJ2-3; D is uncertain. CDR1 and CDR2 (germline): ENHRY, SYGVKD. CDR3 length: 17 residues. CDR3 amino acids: CAISDGGVKTGLDTHYF. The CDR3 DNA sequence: TGTGCCATCAGTGACGGTGGGGTAAAGACCGGGCTGGATACGCATTATTTT.

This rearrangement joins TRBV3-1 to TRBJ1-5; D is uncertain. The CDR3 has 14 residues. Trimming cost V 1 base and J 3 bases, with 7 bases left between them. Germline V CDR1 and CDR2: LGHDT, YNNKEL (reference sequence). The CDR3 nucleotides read TGTGCCAGCAGCCAAGGCCTTTTCAATCAGCCCCAGCATTTT. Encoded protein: CASSQGLFNQPQHF. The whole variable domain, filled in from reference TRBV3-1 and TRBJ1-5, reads DTAVSQTPKYLVTQMGNDKSIKCEQNLGHDTMYWYKQDSKKFLKIMFSYNNKELIINETVPNRFSPKSPDKAHLNLHINSLELGDSAVYFCASSQGLFNQPQHFGDGTRLSIL.

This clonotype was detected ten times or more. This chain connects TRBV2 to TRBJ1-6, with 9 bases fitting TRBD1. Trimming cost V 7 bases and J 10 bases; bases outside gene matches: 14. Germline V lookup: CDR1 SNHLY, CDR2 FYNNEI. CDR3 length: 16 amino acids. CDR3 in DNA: TGTGCCAGCACCCCTCCGGGGGACAGGGTCAACTCACCCCTCCACTTT. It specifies CASTPPGDRVNSPLHF.

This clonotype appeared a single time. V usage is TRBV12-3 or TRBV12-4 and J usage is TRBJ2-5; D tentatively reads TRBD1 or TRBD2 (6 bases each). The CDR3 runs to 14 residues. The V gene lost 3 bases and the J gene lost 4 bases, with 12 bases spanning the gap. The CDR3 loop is CASSFDGGRETQYF. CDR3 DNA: TGTGCCAGCAGTTTCGACGGGGGCAGAGAGACCCAGTACTTC.

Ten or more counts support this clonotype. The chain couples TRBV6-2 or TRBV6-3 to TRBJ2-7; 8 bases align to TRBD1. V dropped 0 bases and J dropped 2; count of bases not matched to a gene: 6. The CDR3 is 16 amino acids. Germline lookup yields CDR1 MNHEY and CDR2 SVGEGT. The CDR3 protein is CASSYSITGQAYEQYF. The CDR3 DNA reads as TGTGCCAGCAGTTACTCAATAACGGGACAGGCCTACGAGCAGTACTTC.

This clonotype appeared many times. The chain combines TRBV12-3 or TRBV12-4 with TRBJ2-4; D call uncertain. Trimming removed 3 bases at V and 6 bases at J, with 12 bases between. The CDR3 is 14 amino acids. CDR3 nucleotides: TGTGCCAGCAGTTTGCGTAACGGACCAAACATTCAGTACTTC. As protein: CASSLRNGPNIQYF.

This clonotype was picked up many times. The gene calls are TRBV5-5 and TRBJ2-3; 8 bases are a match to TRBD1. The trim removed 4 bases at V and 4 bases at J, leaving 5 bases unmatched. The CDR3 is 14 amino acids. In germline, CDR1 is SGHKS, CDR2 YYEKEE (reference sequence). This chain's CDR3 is CASSPQGASDTQYF. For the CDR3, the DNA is TGTGCCAGCAGCCCCCAGGGGGCATCAGATACGCAGTATTTT.

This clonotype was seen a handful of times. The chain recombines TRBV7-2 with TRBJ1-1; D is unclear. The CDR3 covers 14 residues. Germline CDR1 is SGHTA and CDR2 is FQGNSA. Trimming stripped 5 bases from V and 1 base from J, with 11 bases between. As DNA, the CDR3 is TGTGCCAGCAGCGAACAGCCGGGGAACACTGAAGCTTTCTTT. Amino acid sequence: CASSEQPGNTEAFF.

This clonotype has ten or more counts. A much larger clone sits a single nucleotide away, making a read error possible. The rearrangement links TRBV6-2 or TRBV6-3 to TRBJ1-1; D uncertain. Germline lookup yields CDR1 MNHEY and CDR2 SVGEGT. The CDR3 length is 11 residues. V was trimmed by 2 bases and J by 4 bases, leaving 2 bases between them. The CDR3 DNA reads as TGTGCCAGCAGTTACAGCACTGAAGCTTTCTTT. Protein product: CASSYSTEAFF.

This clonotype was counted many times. The CDR3 region has the DNA TGTGCCAGCAGCCGGAAGATGTCTAGCATTGGCGTTACTGAAGCTTTCTTT. Amino acid sequence: CASSRKMSSIGVTEAFF. The V and J genes are TRBV3-1 and TRBJ1-1; the D is unclear. The germline V gene encodes CDR1 LGHDT and CDR2 YNNKEL (reference sequence). The CDR3 runs 17 residues. With 4 bases removed from V and 5 bases from J, the gap between germline ends came to 23 bases.

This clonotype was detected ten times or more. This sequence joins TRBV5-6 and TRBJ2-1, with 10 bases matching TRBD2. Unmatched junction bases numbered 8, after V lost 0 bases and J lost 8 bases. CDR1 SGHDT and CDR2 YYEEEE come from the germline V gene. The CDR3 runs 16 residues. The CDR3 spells CASSLDRSGGADEQFF. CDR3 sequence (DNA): TGTGCCAGCAGCTTGGACAGGAGCGGGGGGGCGGATGAGCAGTTCTTC.

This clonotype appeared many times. In DNA, the CDR3 is TGTGCCATCAGTGGTCTCAGCGGGGGAGGGGCAGATACGCAGTATTTT. It codes for CAISGLSGGGADTQYF. The chain is built from TRBV10-3 and TRBJ2-3; 8 bases align to TRBD2. The V gene end was trimmed by 4 bases and the J gene end by 4 bases; junction bases not matched to a gene: 10. In germline, CDR1 is ENHRY, CDR2 SYGVKD. CDR3 length equals 16 residues.

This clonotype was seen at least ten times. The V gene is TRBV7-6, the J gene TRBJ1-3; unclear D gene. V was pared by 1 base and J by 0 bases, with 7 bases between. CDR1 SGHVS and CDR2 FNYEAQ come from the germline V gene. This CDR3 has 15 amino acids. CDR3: CASSLGQSSGNTIYF. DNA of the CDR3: TGTGCCAGCAGCTTAGGGCAGTCCTCTGGAAACACCATATATTTT.

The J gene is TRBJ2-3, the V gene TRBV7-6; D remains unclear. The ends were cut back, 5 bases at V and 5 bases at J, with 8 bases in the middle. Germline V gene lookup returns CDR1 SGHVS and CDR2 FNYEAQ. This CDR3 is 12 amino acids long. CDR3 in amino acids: CASSAWEDTQYF. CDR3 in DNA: TGTGCCAGCAGCGCGTGGGAAGATACGCAGTATTTT.

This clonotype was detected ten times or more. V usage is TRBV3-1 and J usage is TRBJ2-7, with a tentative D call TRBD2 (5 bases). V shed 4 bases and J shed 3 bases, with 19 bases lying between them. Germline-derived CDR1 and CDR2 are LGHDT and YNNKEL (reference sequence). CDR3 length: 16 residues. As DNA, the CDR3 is TGTGCCAGCAGCCTAACGAGGAGGCCCCGGTTCTACGAGCAGTACGTC. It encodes CASSLTRRPRFYEQYV.

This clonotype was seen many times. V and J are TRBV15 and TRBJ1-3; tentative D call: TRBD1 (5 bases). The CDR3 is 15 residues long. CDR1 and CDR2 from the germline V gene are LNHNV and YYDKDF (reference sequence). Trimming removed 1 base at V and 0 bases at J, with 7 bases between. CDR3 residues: CATSRGQTSGNTIYF. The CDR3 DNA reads TGTGCCACCAGCAGAGGACAGACCTCTGGAAACACCATATATTTT.

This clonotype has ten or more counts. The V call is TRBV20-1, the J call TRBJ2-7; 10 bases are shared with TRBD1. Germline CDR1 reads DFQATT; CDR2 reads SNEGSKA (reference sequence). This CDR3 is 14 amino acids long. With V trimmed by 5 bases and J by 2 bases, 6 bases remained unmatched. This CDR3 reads CSARPGQGPYEQYF. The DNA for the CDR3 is TGCAGTGCTCGACCGGGACAGGGGCCCTACGAGCAGTACTTC.

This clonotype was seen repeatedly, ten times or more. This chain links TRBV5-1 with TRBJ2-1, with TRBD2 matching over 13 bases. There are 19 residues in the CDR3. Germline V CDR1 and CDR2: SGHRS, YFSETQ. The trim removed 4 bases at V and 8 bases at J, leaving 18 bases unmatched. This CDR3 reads CASSPTSGGAVLVGDEQFF. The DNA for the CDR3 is TGCGCCAGCAGCCCTACTAGCGGGGGGGCCGTTTTGGTCGGTGATGAGCAGTTCTTC.

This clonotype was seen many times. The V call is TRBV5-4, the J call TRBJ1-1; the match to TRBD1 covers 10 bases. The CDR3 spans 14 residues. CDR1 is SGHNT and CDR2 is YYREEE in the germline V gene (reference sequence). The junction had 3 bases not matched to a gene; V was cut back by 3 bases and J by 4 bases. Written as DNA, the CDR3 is TGTGCCAGCAGCTGGGACAGGGGCAGCACTGAAGCTTTCTTT. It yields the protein CASSWDRGSTEAFF.

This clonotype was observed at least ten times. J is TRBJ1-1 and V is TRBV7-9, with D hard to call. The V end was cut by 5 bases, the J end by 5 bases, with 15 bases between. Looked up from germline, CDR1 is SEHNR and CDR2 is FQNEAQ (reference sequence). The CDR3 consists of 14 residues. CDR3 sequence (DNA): TGTGCCAGCAGCACCGGCCCCGGGAGGACTGAAGCTTTCTTT. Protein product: CASSTGPGRTEAFF.

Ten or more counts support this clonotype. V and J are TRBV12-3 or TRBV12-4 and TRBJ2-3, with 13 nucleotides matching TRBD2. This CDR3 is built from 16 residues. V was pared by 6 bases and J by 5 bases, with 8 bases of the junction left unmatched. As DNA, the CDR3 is TGTGCCAGCAGCTCTACTAGCGGGGGGGCCATAGATACGCAGTATTTT. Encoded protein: CASSSTSGGAIDTQYF.

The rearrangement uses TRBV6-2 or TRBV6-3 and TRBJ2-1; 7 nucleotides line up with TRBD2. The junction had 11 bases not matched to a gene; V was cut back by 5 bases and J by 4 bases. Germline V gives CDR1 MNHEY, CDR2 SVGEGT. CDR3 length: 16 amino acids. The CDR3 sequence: CASSPPREAGYNEQFF. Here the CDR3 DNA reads TGTGCCAGCAGTCCCCCCCGGGAGGCCGGTTACAATGAGCAGTTCTTC.

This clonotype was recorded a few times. The CDR3 DNA reads as TGTGCCAGCAGCTTAACTGACAGACTAGTCTCGGAGCAGTTCTTC. Translated, it gives CASSLTDRLVSEQFF. The chain uses TRBV7-3 and TRBJ2-1; D perhaps matches TRBD2 (6 bases). The V end was cut by 0 bases, the J end by 10 bases, with 16 bases between. Germline CDR1 reads SGHTA; CDR2 reads FQGTGA. The CDR3 loop spans 15 amino acids.